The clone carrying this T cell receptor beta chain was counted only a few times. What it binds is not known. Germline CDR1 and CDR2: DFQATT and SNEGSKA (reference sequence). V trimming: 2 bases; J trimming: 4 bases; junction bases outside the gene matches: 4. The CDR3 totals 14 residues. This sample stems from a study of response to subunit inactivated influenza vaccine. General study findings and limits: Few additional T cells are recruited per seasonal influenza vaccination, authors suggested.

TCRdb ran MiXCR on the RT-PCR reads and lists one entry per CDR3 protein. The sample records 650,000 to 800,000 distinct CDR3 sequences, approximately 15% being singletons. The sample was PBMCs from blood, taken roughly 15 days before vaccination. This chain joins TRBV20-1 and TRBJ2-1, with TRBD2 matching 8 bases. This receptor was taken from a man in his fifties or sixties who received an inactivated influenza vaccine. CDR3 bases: TGCAGTGCTAGAATAGCGGGAAGATACAATGAGCAGTTCTTC. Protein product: CSARIAGRYNEQFF.